The source of this T cell receptor (beta chain) is a study of T cell changes during pregnancy in multiple sclerosis. Sequencing was performed with immunoSEQ multiplex PCR; in TCRdb, only in-frame clones are kept and a portion is missing. The table includes over 50,000 clones, approximately 87% detected once. This clone has more than one count but fewer than ten. There are 14 residues in the CDR3. The V and J ends lost 4 bases and 2 bases respectively, with 8 bases between them. Looked up from germline, CDR1 is MNHNS and CDR2 is SASEGT. The material sequenced was peripheral blood from another person, used as feeder cells. The receptor comes from a human donor whose cells served as feeder cells for cultures in a pregnancy study. The chain has TRBV6-1 and TRBJ1-4; the D is unclear. For the CDR3, the DNA is TGTGCCAGCAGTGTCTCCTCCACTAATGAAAAACTGTTTTTT. Residues: CASSVSSTNEKLFF.